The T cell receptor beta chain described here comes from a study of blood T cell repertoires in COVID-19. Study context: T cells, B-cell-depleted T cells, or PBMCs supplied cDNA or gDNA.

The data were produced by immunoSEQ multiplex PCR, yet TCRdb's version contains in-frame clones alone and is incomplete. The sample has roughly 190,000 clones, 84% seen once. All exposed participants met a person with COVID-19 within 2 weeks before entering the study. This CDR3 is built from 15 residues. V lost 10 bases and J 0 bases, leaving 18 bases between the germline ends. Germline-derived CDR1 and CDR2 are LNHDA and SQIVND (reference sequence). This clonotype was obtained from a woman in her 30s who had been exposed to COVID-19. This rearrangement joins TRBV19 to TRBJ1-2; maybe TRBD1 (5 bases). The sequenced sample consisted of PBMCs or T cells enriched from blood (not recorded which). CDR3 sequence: CATAGPGKANYGYTF. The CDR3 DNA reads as TGTGCCACAGCAGGTCCAGGGAAAGCTAACTATGGCTACACCTTC.